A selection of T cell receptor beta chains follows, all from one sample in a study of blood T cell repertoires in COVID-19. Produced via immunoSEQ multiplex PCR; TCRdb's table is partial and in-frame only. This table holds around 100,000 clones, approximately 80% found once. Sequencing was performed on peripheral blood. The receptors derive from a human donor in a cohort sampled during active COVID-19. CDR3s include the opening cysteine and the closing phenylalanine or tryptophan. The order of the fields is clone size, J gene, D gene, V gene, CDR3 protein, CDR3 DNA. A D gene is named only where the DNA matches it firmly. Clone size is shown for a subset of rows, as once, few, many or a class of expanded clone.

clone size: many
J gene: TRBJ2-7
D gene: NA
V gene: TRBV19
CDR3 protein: CASSIFGAREQYF
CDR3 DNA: TGTGCCAGTAGTATATTCGGAGCCCGGGAGCAGTACTTC

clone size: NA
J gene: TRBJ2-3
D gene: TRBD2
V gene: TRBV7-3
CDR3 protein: CASSLAGVKADTQYF
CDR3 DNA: TGTGCCAGCTCGTTAGCGGGGGTAAAGGCAGATACGCAGTATTTT

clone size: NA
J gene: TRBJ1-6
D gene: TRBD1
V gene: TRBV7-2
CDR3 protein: CASSGQGDSPLHF
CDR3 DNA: TGTGCCAGCAGCGGACAGGGGGATTCACCCCTCCACTTT

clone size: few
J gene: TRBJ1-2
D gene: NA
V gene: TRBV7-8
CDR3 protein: CASSLAGLVGYTF
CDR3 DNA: TGTGCCAGCAGCTTAGCTGGACTCGTTGGCTACACCTTC

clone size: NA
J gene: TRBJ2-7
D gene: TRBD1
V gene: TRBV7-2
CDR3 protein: CASNRGREQYF
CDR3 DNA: TGTGCCAGCAACAGGGGGCGCGAGCAGTACTTC

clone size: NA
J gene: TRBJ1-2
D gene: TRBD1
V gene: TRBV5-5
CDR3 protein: CASSPRTGSIDGYTF
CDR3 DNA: TGTGCCAGCAGCCCGAGGACAGGGTCTATTGACGGCTACACCTTC

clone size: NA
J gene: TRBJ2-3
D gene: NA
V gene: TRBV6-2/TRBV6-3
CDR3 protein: CASSPSSVSTDTQYF
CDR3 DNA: TGTGCCAGCAGTCCGTCTAGCGTTAGCACAGATACGCAGTATTTT

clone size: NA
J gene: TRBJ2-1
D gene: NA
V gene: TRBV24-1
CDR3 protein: CATSDPTENEQFF
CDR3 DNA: TGTGCCACCAGTGATCCTACAGAGAATGAGCAGTTCTTC

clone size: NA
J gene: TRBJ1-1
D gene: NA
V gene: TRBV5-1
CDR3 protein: CASSLSGSGNTEAFF
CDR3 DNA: TGCGCCAGCAGCTTGTCGGGGTCGGGGAACACTGAAGCTTTCTTT

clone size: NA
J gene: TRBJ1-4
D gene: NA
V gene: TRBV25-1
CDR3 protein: CASSEVRGAGEKLFF
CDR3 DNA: TGTGCCAGCAGTGAAGTACGGGGGGCAGGAGAAAAACTGTTTTTT

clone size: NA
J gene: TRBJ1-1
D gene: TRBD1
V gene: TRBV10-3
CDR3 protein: CAISEWGTGTGAFF
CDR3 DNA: TGTGCCATCAGTGAGTGGGGGACCGGGACAGGAGCTTTCTTT

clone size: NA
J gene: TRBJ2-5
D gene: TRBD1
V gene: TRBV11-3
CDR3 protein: CASSIHRTGLQETQYF
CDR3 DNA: TGTGCCAGCAGCATCCACCGGACAGGGCTCCAAGAGACCCAGTACTTC

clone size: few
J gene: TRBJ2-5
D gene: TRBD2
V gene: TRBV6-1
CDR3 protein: CASSEFAAGGSGETQYF
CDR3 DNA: TGTGCCAGCAGTGAATTTGCGGCGGGAGGCTCGGGGGAGACCCAGTACTTC

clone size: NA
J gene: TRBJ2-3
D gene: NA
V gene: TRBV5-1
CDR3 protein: CASSLREGTDTQYF
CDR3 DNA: TGCGCCAGCAGCTTACGCGAGGGCACAGATACGCAGTATTTT

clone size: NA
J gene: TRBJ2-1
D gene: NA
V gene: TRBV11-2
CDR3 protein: CASSSTRASSYNEQFF
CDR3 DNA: TGTGCCAGCAGCTCCACTAGGGCGAGCTCCTACAATGAGCAGTTCTTC

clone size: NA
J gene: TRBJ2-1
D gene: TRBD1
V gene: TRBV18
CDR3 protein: CASSPQGDREFF
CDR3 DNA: TGTGCCAGCTCTCCTCAGGGGGATCGGGAGTTCTTC

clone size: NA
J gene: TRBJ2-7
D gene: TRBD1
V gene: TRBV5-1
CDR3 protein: CASSLGQGAMYEQYF
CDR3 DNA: TGCGCCAGCAGCTTGGGGCAGGGGGCCATGTACGAGCAGTACTTC

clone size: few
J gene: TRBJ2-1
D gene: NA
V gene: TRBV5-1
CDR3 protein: CASTRGEYNEQFF
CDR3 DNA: TGCGCCAGCACCCGGGGAGAGTACAATGAGCAGTTCTTC

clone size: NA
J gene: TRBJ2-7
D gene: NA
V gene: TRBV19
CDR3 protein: CASSTVQGSSYEQYF
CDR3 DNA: TGTGCCAGTAGTACAGTCCAGGGAAGCTCCTACGAGCAGTACTTC

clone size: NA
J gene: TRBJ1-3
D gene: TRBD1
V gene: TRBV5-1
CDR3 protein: CASSLGGQGASSGNTIYF
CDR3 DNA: TGCGCCAGCAGCTTGGGAGGACAGGGGGCGAGTTCTGGAAACACCATATATTTT

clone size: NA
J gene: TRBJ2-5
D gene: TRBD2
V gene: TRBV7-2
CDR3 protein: CASSLDPSGGPGTQYF
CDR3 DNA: TGTGCCAGCAGCTTAGATCCTAGCGGGGGCCCGGGGACCCAGTACTTC

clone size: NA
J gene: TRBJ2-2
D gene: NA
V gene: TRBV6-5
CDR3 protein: CASSNLAGELFF
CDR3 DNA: TGTGCCAGCAGTAACCTAGCCGGGGAGCTGTTTTTT

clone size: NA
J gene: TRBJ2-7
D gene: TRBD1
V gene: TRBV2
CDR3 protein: CASSEALGQGNEQYF
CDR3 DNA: TGTGCCAGCAGTGAAGCGCTAGGACAGGGTAACGAGCAGTACTTC

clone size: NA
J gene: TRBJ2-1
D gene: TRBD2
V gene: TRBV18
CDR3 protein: CASSLIAGDSNEQFF
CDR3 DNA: TGTGCCAGCTCACTCATAGCGGGAGATAGCAATGAGCAGTTCTTC

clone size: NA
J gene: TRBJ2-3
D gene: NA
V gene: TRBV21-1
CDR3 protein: CASSRLFGLAVTVDTQYF
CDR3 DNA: TGTGCCAGCAGCCGATTATTCGGACTAGCGGTAACCGTAGATACGCAGTATTTT

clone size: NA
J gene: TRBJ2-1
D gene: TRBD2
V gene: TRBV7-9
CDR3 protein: CASSLPSGMSDEQFF
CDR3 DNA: TGTGCCAGCAGCTTACCTAGCGGGATGAGTGATGAGCAGTTCTTC

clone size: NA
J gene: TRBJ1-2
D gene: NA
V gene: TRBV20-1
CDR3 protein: CSASAQGDYGYTF
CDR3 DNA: TGCAGTGCTAGTGCGCAGGGTGACTATGGCTACACCTTC

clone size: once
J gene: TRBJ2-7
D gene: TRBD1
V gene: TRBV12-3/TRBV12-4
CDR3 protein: CASRDRDEQYF
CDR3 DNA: TGTGCCAGCAGAGACAGGGACGAGCAGTACTTC